These T cell receptor beta chains were read from a single sample in a study of tumor-infiltrating lymphocytes in localized non-small cell lung cancer. This table comes from immunoSEQ multiplex PCR, and its TCRdb copy is limited to in-frame clones, with some not included. This table holds some 30,000 clones, roughly 85% found once. The sample comprised lung tumor tissue. These TCRs come from a human donor with non-small cell lung cancer. CDR3s include the opening cysteine and the closing phenylalanine or tryptophan. The order of the fields is V gene, D gene, J gene, clone size, CDR3 DNA, CDR3 protein. D genes are given only for firm matches. The size entry is marked missing in some rows and otherwise reads once, few, many or a size class.

v_call: TRBV4-3
d_call: -
j_call: TRBJ2-5
clone_size: -
cdr3_nt: TGCGCCAGCAGCCAAGATTTCCGGTACAGCCAGGAAGAGACCCAGTACTTC
cdr3_aa: CASSQDFRYSQEETQYF

v_call: TRBV29-1
d_call: -
j_call: TRBJ1-2
clone_size: -
cdr3_nt: TGCAGCGGCGGGCCTCTGGGGAACTATGGCTACACCTTC
cdr3_aa: CSGGPLGNYGYTF

v_call: TRBV27
d_call: TRBD1
j_call: TRBJ1-6
clone_size: -
cdr3_nt: TGTGCCAGCAGGGGGACAGGGAATAAAGGCTCCTATAATTCACCCCTCCACTTT
cdr3_aa: CASRGTGNKGSYNSPLHF

v_call: TRBV7-9
d_call: TRBD2
j_call: TRBJ2-7
clone_size: -
cdr3_nt: TGTGCCAGCAGCGGGACTAGCGTCTCCTACGAGCAGTACTTC
cdr3_aa: CASSGTSVSYEQYF

v_call: TRBV6-5
d_call: -
j_call: TRBJ1-5
clone_size: -
cdr3_nt: TGTGCCAGCAGTTACTCGAGTGGCGGGACGCTTCAGCCCCAGCATTTT
cdr3_aa: CASSYSSGGTLQPQHF

v_call: TRBV30
d_call: -
j_call: TRBJ1-4
clone_size: -
cdr3_nt: TGTGCCTGGAGTACGGTGGGGGGTGAAAAACTGTTTTTT
cdr3_aa: CAWSTVGGEKLFF

v_call: TRBV4-2
d_call: TRBD2
j_call: TRBJ2-3
clone_size: -
cdr3_nt: TGTGCCAGCAGCCTCCGACTAGCGACTAGCACAGATACGCAGTATTTT
cdr3_aa: CASSLRLATSTDTQYF

v_call: TRBV18
d_call: TRBD1
j_call: TRBJ2-2
clone_size: -
cdr3_nt: TGTGCCAGCTCACCCAGGGGACAGGGCAGAAACTTGAACACCGGGGAGCTGTTTTTT
cdr3_aa: CASSPRGQGRNLNTGELFF

v_call: TRBV5-6
d_call: -
j_call: TRBJ2-1
clone_size: -
cdr3_nt: TGTGCCAGCAGCTTGACGGGTGGAGCCCCCAATGAGCAGTTCTTC
cdr3_aa: CASSLTGGAPNEQFF

v_call: TRBV30
d_call: -
j_call: TRBJ2-2
clone_size: few
cdr3_nt: TGTGCCTGGAGTGTATCCAGGGTCGGCACCGGGGAGCTGTTTTTT
cdr3_aa: CAWSVSRVGTGELFF

v_call: TRBV30
d_call: -
j_call: TRBJ1-3
clone_size: -
cdr3_nt: TGTGCCTGGAGTGGTTCAGGTGGAAACACCATATATTTT
cdr3_aa: CAWSGSGGNTIYF

v_call: TRBV7-8
d_call: TRBD1
j_call: TRBJ1-1
clone_size: -
cdr3_nt: TGTGCCAGCAGCTCTGTTGACAGGGGCCTGAACACTGAAGCTTTCTTT
cdr3_aa: CASSSVDRGLNTEAFF

v_call: TRBV30
d_call: -
j_call: TRBJ1-2
clone_size: -
cdr3_nt: TGTGCCTGGATCGTAGGGGGGCGTGGTGGCTACACCTTC
cdr3_aa: CAWIVGGRGGYTF

v_call: TRBV2
d_call: -
j_call: TRBJ1-1
clone_size: -
cdr3_nt: TGTGCCGGAACTTACGGTGAGAACACTGAAGCTTTCTTT
cdr3_aa: CAGTYGENTEAFF

v_call: TRBV9
d_call: -
j_call: TRBJ2-7
clone_size: -
cdr3_nt: TGTGCCAGCAGCGTAGGGGACAACACCTACGAGCAGTACTTC
cdr3_aa: CASSVGDNTYEQYF

v_call: TRBV6-5
d_call: -
j_call: TRBJ1-5
clone_size: -
cdr3_nt: TGTGCCAGCAGTTACTCCTACAGGGCCAATCAGCCCCAGCATTTT
cdr3_aa: CASSYSYRANQPQHF

v_call: TRBV4-2
d_call: -
j_call: TRBJ1-6
clone_size: -
cdr3_nt: TGTGCCAGCAGCCAAGATGAGGTGGGCAGGTCCTATAATTCACCCCTCCACTTT
cdr3_aa: CASSQDEVGRSYNSPLHF

v_call: TRBV14
d_call: TRBD1
j_call: TRBJ1-1
clone_size: -
cdr3_nt: TGTGCCAGCAGCCAAGTGACAGGGTGGGACACTGAAGCTTTCTTT
cdr3_aa: CASSQVTGWDTEAFF

v_call: TRBV30
d_call: TRBD1
j_call: TRBJ2-7
clone_size: -
cdr3_nt: TGTGCCTGGAGTGTAGCAACAGGGGTTTCGTACGAGCAGTACTTC
cdr3_aa: CAWSVATGVSYEQYF

v_call: TRBV4-2
d_call: -
j_call: TRBJ2-1
clone_size: -
cdr3_nt: TGTGCCAGCAGCCAAGCACGGCGTGGGGATGAGCAGTTCTTC
cdr3_aa: CASSQARRGDEQFF

v_call: TRBV7-2
d_call: -
j_call: TRBJ2-7
clone_size: -
cdr3_nt: TGTGCCAGCAGCCCCCTAGCCGCCCCTAGCGAGCAGTACTTC
cdr3_aa: CASSPLAAPSEQYF

v_call: TRBV5-1
d_call: -
j_call: TRBJ1-6
clone_size: -
cdr3_nt: TGCGCCAGCAGCTTGGAGGGCAGGGAGAGGTCACCCCTCCACTTT
cdr3_aa: CASSLEGRERSPLHF

v_call: TRBV5-4
d_call: TRBD1
j_call: TRBJ1-6
clone_size: -
cdr3_nt: TGTGCCAGCAGCCAGGACAGGGACCCGGCAAAACCCCTCCACTTT
cdr3_aa: CASSQDRDPAKPLHF

v_call: TRBV27
d_call: -
j_call: TRBJ1-5
clone_size: -
cdr3_nt: TGTGCCAGCAGTTTAATGGGGCCCGGGCAGCCCCAGCATTTT
cdr3_aa: CASSLMGPGQPQHF

v_call: TRBV7-3
d_call: TRBD2
j_call: TRBJ2-3
clone_size: -
cdr3_nt: TGTGCCAGCAGCTACGGACTAGCGGGGCCAGGCACAGATACGCAGTATTTT
cdr3_aa: CASSYGLAGPGTDTQYF

v_call: TRBV7-2
d_call: TRBD2
j_call: TRBJ2-3
clone_size: -
cdr3_nt: TGTGCCAGCAGCAAGAGACTAGCGGGTGTTTTGGTTACAGATACGCAGTATTTT
cdr3_aa: CASSKRLAGVLVTDTQYF

v_call: TRBV4-3
d_call: TRBD1
j_call: TRBJ2-1
clone_size: -
cdr3_nt: TGCGCCAGCAGCCAAGGACAGGGGACCTACAATGAGCAGTTCTTC
cdr3_aa: CASSQGQGTYNEQFF

v_call: TRBV7-9
d_call: -
j_call: TRBJ2-7
clone_size: few
cdr3_nt: TGTGCCAGCAGCTTAACACAGGAGTTCTACGAGCAGTACTTC
cdr3_aa: CASSLTQEFYEQYF

v_call: TRBV6-5
d_call: TRBD1
j_call: TRBJ2-1
clone_size: -
cdr3_nt: TGTGCCAGCAGTGAACAGGGGGCCAAGCAGTTCTTC
cdr3_aa: CASSEQGAKQFF

v_call: TRBV6-5
d_call: -
j_call: TRBJ1-1
clone_size: few
cdr3_nt: TGTGCCAGCAGCCGCAGGGGAACTGAAGCTTTCTTT
cdr3_aa: CASSRRGTEAFF

v_call: TRBV6-4
d_call: -
j_call: TRBJ2-3
clone_size: -
cdr3_nt: TGTGCCAGCAGCGGGACTCCCGGTACAGATACGCAGTATTTT
cdr3_aa: CASSGTPGTDTQYF

v_call: TRBV30
d_call: -
j_call: TRBJ1-1
clone_size: -
cdr3_nt: TGTGCCTGGGACCAGGCCAGCAGCTTGAACACTGAAGCTTTCTTT
cdr3_aa: CAWDQASSLNTEAFF

v_call: TRBV5-4
d_call: -
j_call: TRBJ2-7
clone_size: -
cdr3_nt: TGTGCCAGCAGCCCGAGGTCGACTACTTCCTACGAGCAGTACTTC
cdr3_aa: CASSPRSTTSYEQYF

v_call: TRBV27
d_call: -
j_call: TRBJ1-1
clone_size: -
cdr3_nt: TGTGCCAGCAGTTTTCAGGGTAACACTGAAGCTTTCTTT
cdr3_aa: CASSFQGNTEAFF

v_call: TRBV23-1
d_call: TRBD1
j_call: TRBJ1-1
clone_size: -
cdr3_nt: TGCGCCGTAAGCACCGACAGGGTGGCTTTCTTT
cdr3_aa: CAVSTDRVAFF

v_call: TRBV4-2
d_call: -
j_call: TRBJ2-1
clone_size: -
cdr3_nt: TGTGCCAGCAGCGGGGGGAACGAGCAGTTCTTC
cdr3_aa: CASSGGNEQFF

v_call: TRBV7-2
d_call: TRBD1
j_call: TRBJ1-4
clone_size: -
cdr3_nt: TGTGCCAGCAGCCCGGAAGGGGGCAGTTTTGGTGGGGCAGGACTGTTTTTT
cdr3_aa: CASSPEGGSFGGAGLFF

v_call: TRBV7-2
d_call: -
j_call: TRBJ1-2
clone_size: -
cdr3_nt: TGTGCCAGCAGCTCGAACTCGGACAGAGTATCCACCTTC
cdr3_aa: CASSSNSDRVSTF

v_call: TRBV19
d_call: TRBD2
j_call: TRBJ2-1
clone_size: -
cdr3_nt: TGTGCCAGTTCCTATCGGGGGGGGAACAATGAGCAGTTCTTC
cdr3_aa: CASSYRGGNNEQFF

v_call: TRBV7-2
d_call: -
j_call: TRBJ1-1
clone_size: -
cdr3_nt: TGTGCCAGCAGCCCTCCGTGGACAAACACTGAAGCTTTCTTT
cdr3_aa: CASSPPWTNTEAFF

v_call: TRBV15
d_call: -
j_call: TRBJ2-6
clone_size: -
cdr3_nt: TGTGCCACCAGCATGGGGGGAAGAACTGGGGCCAACGTCCTGACTTTC
cdr3_aa: CATSMGGRTGANVLTF

v_call: TRBV11-2
d_call: TRBD2
j_call: TRBJ2-5
clone_size: -
cdr3_nt: TGTGCCAGCAGCTTTCGTCCGGGGGGGCTCCAAGAGACCCAGTACTTC
cdr3_aa: CASSFRPGGLQETQYF

v_call: TRBV5-4
d_call: TRBD1
j_call: TRBJ2-7
clone_size: -
cdr3_nt: TGTGCCAGCAGCCGCGAGAGCCCCCGGACAGGGGCAATCGAGCAGTACTTC
cdr3_aa: CASSRESPRTGAIEQYF

v_call: TRBV11-2
d_call: -
j_call: TRBJ1-1
clone_size: once
cdr3_nt: TGTGCCAGCAGCTCTCGTGGGGGCGAATGGAACACTGAAGCTTTCTTT
cdr3_aa: CASSSRGGEWNTEAFF

v_call: TRBV9
d_call: -
j_call: TRBJ2-5
clone_size: -
cdr3_nt: TGTGCCAGCAGCCGGAGTAACCAAGAGACCCAGTACTTC
cdr3_aa: CASSRSNQETQYF

v_call: TRBV6-5
d_call: -
j_call: TRBJ2-4
clone_size: -
cdr3_nt: TGTGCCAGCAGTTTACCCGGGACACCTCTTCAGTACTTC
cdr3_aa: CASSLPGTPLQYF

v_call: TRBV11-3
d_call: -
j_call: TRBJ2-2
clone_size: -
cdr3_nt: TGTGCCAGCAGCCCCGGGGTGTTCGCGAACACCGGGGAGCTGTTTTTT
cdr3_aa: CASSPGVFANTGELFF

v_call: TRBV4-3
d_call: -
j_call: TRBJ2-5
clone_size: -
cdr3_nt: TGCGCCAGCAGCCAAGATGCGACGGGGACCCAGTACTTC
cdr3_aa: CASSQDATGTQYF

v_call: TRBV18
d_call: TRBD1
j_call: TRBJ2-2
clone_size: -
cdr3_nt: TGTGCCAGCTCACCGCCGGGACAGCGAAACACCGGGGAGCTGTTTTTT
cdr3_aa: CASSPPGQRNTGELFF

v_call: TRBV18
d_call: -
j_call: TRBJ1-2
clone_size: -
cdr3_nt: TGTGCCAGCTCACCGCAAGAGAACTATGGCTACACCTTC
cdr3_aa: CASSPQENYGYTF

v_call: TRBV13
d_call: -
j_call: TRBJ2-1
clone_size: -
cdr3_nt: TGTGCCAGCAGCTTAGCTTCTACAGGACGGAATGAGCAGTTCTTC
cdr3_aa: CASSLASTGRNEQFF

v_call: TRBV7-2
d_call: TRBD1
j_call: TRBJ2-1
clone_size: -
cdr3_nt: TGTGCCAGCAGTCGGGACAGGGGGTCGTCCTACAATGAGCAGTTCTTC
cdr3_aa: CASSRDRGSSYNEQFF

v_call: TRBV5-1
d_call: -
j_call: TRBJ2-5
clone_size: -
cdr3_nt: TGCGCCAGCAGCTTGGATGAGCCCTCGGGGACCCAGTACTTC
cdr3_aa: CASSLDEPSGTQYF

v_call: TRBV9
d_call: -
j_call: TRBJ1-2
clone_size: -
cdr3_nt: TGTGCCAGCAGCGTAGTTGGTGACAGGCCCTATGGCTACACCTTC
cdr3_aa: CASSVVGDRPYGYTF